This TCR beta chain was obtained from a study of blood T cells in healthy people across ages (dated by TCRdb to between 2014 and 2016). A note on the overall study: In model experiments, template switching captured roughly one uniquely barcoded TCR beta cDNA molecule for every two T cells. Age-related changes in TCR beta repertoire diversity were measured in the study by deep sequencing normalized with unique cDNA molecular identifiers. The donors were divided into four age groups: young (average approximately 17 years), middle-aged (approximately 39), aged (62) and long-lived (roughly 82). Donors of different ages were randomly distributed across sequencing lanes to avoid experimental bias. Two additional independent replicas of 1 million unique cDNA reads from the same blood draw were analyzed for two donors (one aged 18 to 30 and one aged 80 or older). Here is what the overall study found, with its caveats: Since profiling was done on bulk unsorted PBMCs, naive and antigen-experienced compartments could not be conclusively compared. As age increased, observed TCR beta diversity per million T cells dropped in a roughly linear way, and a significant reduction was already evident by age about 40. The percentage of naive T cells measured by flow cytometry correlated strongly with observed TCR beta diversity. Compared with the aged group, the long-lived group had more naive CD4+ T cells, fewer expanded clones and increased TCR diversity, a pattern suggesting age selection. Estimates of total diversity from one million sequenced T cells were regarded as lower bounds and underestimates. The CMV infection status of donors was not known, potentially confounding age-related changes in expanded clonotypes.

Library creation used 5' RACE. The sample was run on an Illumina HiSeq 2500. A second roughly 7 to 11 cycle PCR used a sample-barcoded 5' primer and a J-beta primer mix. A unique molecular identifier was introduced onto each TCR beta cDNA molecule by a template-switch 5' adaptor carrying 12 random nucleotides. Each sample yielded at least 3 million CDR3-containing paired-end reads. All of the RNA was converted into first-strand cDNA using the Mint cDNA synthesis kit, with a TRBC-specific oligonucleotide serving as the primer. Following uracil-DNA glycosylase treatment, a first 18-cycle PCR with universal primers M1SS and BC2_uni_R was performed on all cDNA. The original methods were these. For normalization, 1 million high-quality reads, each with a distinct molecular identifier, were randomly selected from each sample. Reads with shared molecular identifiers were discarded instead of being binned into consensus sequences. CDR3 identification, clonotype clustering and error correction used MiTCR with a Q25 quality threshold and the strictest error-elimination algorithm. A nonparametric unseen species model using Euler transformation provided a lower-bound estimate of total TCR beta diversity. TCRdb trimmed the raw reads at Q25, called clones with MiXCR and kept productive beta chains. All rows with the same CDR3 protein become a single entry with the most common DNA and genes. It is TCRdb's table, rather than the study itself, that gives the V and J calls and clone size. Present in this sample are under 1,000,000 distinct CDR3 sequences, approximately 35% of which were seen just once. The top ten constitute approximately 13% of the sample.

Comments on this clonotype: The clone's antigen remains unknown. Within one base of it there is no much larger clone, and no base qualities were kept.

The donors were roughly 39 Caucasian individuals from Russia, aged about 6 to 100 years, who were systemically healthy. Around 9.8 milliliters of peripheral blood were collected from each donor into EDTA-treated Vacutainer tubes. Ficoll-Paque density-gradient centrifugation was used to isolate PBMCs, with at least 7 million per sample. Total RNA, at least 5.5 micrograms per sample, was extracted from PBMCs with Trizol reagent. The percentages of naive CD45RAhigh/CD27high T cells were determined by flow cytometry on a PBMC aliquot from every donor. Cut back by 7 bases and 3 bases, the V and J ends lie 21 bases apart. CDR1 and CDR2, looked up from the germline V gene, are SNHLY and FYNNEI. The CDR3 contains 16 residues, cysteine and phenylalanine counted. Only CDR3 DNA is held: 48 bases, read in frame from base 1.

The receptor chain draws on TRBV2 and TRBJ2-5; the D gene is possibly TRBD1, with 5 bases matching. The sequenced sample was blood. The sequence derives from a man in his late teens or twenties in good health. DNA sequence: TGTGCCAGCACCTCTATAGGAGCAGGGAAAAAAGAGACCCAGTACTTC. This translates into CASTSIGAGKKETQYF.